This record looks at one T cell receptor (beta chain) sequence and its context. This specimen comes from a study of blood T cell repertoires in COVID-19. Study overall: In each case, the material was cDNA or gDNA derived from T cells, B-cell-depleted T cells, or PBMCs.

In the original processing: Researchers report that nucleated cell counts were estimated from reference gene primer amplification. TCRdb's table, derived via immunoSEQ multiplex PCR, lists solely in-frame clones and lacks some. Clonal size and the V and J genes are those of that table, whereas D and trimming came from the DNA. The data contain 250,000 to 350,000 clones, about 83% of them singletons. The CDR3 runs 17 residues. The V gene is TRBV21-1, the J gene TRBJ2-1; the table names TRBD2, a call not compared with the DNA. TRBV21-1 is tagged as a pseudogene. The sample taken for sequencing was peripheral blood. The clonotype comes from a woman aged 45-59 years with acute or convalescent COVID-19. The CDR3 DNA sequence: TGTGCCAGCAGCAAAGTCAGTATAGCGGGAACCTACAATGAGCAGTTCTTC. Translating it yields CASSKVSIAGTYNEQFF.